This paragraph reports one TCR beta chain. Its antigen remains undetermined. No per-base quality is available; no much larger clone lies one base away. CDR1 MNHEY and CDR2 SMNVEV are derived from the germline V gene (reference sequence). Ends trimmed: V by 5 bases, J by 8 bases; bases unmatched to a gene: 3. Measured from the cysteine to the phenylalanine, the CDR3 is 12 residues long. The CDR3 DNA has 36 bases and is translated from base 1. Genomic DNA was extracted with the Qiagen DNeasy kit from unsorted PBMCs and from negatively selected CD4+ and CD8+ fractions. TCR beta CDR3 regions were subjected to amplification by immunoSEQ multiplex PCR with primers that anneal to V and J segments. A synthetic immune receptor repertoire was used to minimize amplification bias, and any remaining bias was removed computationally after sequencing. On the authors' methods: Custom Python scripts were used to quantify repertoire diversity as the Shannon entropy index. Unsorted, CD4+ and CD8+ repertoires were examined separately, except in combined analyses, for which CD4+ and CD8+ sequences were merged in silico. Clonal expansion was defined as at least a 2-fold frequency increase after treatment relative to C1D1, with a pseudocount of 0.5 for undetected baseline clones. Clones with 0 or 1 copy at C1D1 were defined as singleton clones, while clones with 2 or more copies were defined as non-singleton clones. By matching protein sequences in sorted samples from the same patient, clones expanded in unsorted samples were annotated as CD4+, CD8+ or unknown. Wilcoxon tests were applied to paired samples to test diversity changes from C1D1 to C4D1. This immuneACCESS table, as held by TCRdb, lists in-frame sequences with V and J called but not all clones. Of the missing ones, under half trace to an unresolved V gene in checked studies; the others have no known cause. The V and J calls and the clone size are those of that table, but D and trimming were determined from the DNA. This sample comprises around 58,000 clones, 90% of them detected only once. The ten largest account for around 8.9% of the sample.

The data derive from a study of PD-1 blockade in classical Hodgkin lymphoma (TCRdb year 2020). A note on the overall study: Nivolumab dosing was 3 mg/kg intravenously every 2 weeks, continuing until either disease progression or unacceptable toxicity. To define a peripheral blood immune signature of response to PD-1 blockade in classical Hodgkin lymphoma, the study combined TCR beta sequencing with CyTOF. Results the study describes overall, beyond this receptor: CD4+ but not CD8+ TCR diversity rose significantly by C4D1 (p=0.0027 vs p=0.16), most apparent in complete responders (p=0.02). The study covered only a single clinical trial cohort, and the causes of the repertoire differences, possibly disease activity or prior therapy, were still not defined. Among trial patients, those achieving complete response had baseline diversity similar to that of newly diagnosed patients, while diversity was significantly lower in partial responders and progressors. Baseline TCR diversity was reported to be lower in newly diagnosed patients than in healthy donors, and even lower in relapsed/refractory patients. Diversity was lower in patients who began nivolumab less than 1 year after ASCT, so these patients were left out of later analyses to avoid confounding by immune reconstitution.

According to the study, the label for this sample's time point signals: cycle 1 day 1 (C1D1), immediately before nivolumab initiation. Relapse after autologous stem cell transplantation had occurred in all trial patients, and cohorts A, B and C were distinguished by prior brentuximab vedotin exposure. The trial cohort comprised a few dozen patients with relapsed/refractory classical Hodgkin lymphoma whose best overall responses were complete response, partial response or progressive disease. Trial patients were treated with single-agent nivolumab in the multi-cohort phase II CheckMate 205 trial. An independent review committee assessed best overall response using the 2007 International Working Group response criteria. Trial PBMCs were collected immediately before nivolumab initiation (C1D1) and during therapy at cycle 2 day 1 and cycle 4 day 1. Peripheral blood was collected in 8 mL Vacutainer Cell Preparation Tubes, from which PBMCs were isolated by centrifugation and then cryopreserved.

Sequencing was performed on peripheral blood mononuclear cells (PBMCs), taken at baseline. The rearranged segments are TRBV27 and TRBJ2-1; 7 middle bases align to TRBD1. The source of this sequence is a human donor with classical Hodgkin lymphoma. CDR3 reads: CASSMTGYEQFF. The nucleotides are TGTGCCAGCAGTATGACAGGGTATGAGCAGTTCTTC.